Following are 29 T cell receptor beta chains from one sample sequenced in a study of T cells after yellow fever vaccination. TCRdb re-analysed the 5' RACE reads in MiXCR, keeping a single row per CDR3 protein. The repertoire holds hundreds of thousands of distinct CDR3 sequences, with roughly an eighth as singletons. Source: PBMCs, taken on the day of the yellow fever booster vaccination. Source of these receptors: a man aged 25-40 years who received the YFV17D yellow fever vaccine.

This clonotype was picked up many times. The V and J genes are TRBV6-1 and TRBJ1-5; D uncertain. Between the trimmed V and J ends, which lost 6 bases and 0 bases, there was a span of 12 bases. Germline V CDR1 and CDR2: MNHNS, SASEGT. The CDR3 is 15 residues long. The CDR3 loop reads CASRTREYSNQPQHF. CDR3 in DNA: TGTGCCAGCAGGACCCGGGAATATAGCAATCAGCCCCAGCATTTT.

This clonotype was counted between two and nine times. The chain combines TRBV20-1 with TRBJ2-1; possible D gene TRBD2, 6 bases. The CDR3 contains 18 residues. The ends were cut back, 0 bases at V and 0 bases at J, with 18 bases in the middle. Germline V CDR1 and CDR2: DFQATT, SNEGSKA (reference sequence). The CDR3 spells CSARDPGGLARSYNEQFF. As DNA, the CDR3 is TGCAGTGCTAGAGACCCCGGGGGTTTGGCCCGCTCCTACAATGAGCAGTTCTTC.

This clonotype was detected only a few times. V usage is TRBV20-1 and J usage is TRBJ2-1; D is perhaps TRBD2 (6 bases). The V end lost 3 bases, the J end lost 10 bases, and 22 bases lay between the germline ends. The CDR3 has 15 residues. CDR1 is DFQATT and CDR2 is SNEGSKA in the germline V gene (reference sequence). CDR3 protein: CSARVGSSYTIEQFF. DNA of the CDR3: TGCAGTGCTAGGGTCGGGAGTTCATATACAATAGAGCAGTTCTTC.

The V and J genes are TRBV7-2 and TRBJ2-7, with a tentative D call TRBD2 (5 bases). There are 14 residues in the CDR3. Between the trimmed V and J ends, which lost 4 bases and 3 bases, there was a span of 13 bases. Germline CDR1 SGHTA, CDR2 FQGNSA. CDR3 nucleotides: TGTGCCAGCAGCTACCAAGACGGAGGCTACGAGCAGTACTTC. It yields the protein CASSYQDGGYEQYF.

The table lists this clonotype with a few counts. This chain uses TRBV24-1 with TRBJ2-5, with 7 bases lining up with TRBD1. V lost 1 base and J lost 0; bases outside the gene matches: 13. The CDR3 is 19 amino acids. Germline lookup yields CDR1 KGHDR and CDR2 SFDVKD. The CDR3 region is CATSDFTTGQNHYQETQYF. The CDR3 nucleotides are TGTGCCACCAGTGATTTTACGACGGGACAGAACCATTACCAAGAGACCCAGTACTTC.

CDR3 in amino acids: CASSLDPGSGNTIYF. As DNA, the CDR3 is TGTGCCAGCAGCTTAGACCCAGGCTCTGGAAACACCATATATTTT. This chain links TRBV11-2 with TRBJ1-3; no clear D. Trimming took off 0 bases at V and 0 bases at J, with 6 bases between the two ends. The germline V gene encodes CDR1 SGHAT and CDR2 FQNNGV. The CDR3 contains 15 residues.

At least ten counts were recorded for this clonotype. The chain joins TRBV6-5 to TRBJ1-5; D ambiguous. With 8 bases removed from V and 8 bases from J, the gap between germline ends came to 13 bases. This CDR3 spans 12 amino acids. The germline CDR1 and CDR2 sequences are MNHEY and SVGAGI. Written as DNA, the CDR3 is TGTGCCAGCCGGGCCTCCGGGGAGCCCCAGCATTTT. Protein product: CASRASGEPQHF.

This rearrangement joins TRBV10-2 to TRBJ1-6; D remains unclear. V was shortened by 4 bases and J by 4 bases, with 8 bases between the two germline ends. The CDR3 has 14 amino acids. Germline loops: CDR1 WSHSY, CDR2 SAAADI. In DNA form, the CDR3 reads TGCGCCAGCAGTGGAGACTTTTATAATTCACCCCTCCACTTT. This translates into CASSGDFYNSPLHF.

V usage is TRBV29-1 and J usage is TRBJ2-3, with D perhaps matching TRBD2 (6 bases). CDR1 is SQVTM, CDR2 ANQGSEA, per germline. The CDR3 is 14 amino acids. With 3 bases removed from V and 4 bases from J, the gap between germline ends came to 14 bases. CDR3: CSVDGGSVADTQYF. The CDR3 region has the DNA TGCAGCGTTGACGGGGGTTCGGTGGCAGATACGCAGTATTTT.

The chain carries TRBV2 and TRBJ1-1; D not resolved. V gave up 6 bases and J gave up 7 bases, with 15 bases separating them. CDR1 and CDR2 from the germline V gene are SNHLY and FYNNEI. The CDR3 length is 13 residues. The CDR3 DNA sequence: TGTGCCAGCAGGCGGACGGCCTTCTATGAAGCTTTCTTT. Residues: CASRRTAFYEAFF. Drawing the rest from reference TRBV2 and TRBJ1-1, the complete variable domain is EPEVTQTPSHQVTQMGQEVILRCVPISNHLYFYWYRQILGQKVEFLVSFYNNEISEKSEIFDDQFSVERPDGSNFTLKIRSTKLEDSAMYFCASRRTAFYEAFFGQGTRLTVV.

J is TRBJ1-5 and V is TRBV10-3; 8 nucleotides match TRBD1. This CDR3 spans 14 amino acids. The V gene end was trimmed by 10 bases and the J gene end by 2 bases; junction bases not matched to a gene: 7. Germline values: CDR1 ENHRY, CDR2 SYGVKD. The CDR3 loop reads CATADRDGNQPQHF. CDR3 nucleotides: TGTGCCACCGCGGACAGGGACGGCAATCAGCCCCAGCATTTT.

This chain uses TRBV18 with TRBJ2-3; D may be TRBD1 (6 bases). The V and J ends lost 4 bases and 3 bases respectively, with 11 bases between them. The CDR3 is 14 residues long. The V gene's germline CDR1 is KGHSH and CDR2 LQKENI. CDR3 sequence (DNA): TGTGCCAGCTCACTGACAGGAGAAACAGATACGCAGTATTTT. Residues: CASSLTGETDTQYF.

The chain uses TRBV5-1 and TRBJ2-3; D unresolved. The CDR3 is made up of 15 amino acids. Germline V gene data show CDR1 as SGHRS and CDR2 as YFSETQ. V was trimmed by 1 base and J by 0 bases, leaving 9 bases between them. CDR3 region: CASSLTTLSTDTQYF. The DNA for the CDR3 is TGCGCCAGCAGCTTGACGACCCTCAGCACAGATACGCAGTATTTT.

This clonotype was seen many times. The chain couples TRBV12-3 or TRBV12-4 to TRBJ2-7; TRBD2 is a possible D gene (6 bases). V was pared by 6 bases and J by 6 bases, with 18 bases between. This CDR3 spans 14 amino acids. Here the CDR3 reads CASRHSGTPGEQYF. DNA for the CDR3: TGTGCCAGCAGGCATAGCGGCACTCCGGGCGAGCAGTACTTC.

This clonotype came up a few times. CDR3: CASSRLGDNEQFF. CDR3 coding DNA: TGTGCCAGCTCACGGCTGGGGGACAATGAGCAGTTCTTC. The V gene is TRBV18, the J gene TRBJ2-1, with D perhaps given as TRBD1 or TRBD2 (5 bases each). Trimming pared 4 bases from V and 5 bases from J, leaving 9 bases between. The germline V gene encodes CDR1 KGHSH and CDR2 LQKENI. The CDR3 length is 13 residues.

This clonotype was seen more than once but under ten times. The CDR3 nucleotides read TGTGCCAGCAGCCCGTTCCTAGCGGGAGTATCAGATACGCAGTATTTT. Translated, it gives CASSPFLAGVSDTQYF. The chain joins TRBV7-9 to TRBJ2-3, with 10 bases matching TRBD2. CDR3 size: 16 residues. Germline CDR1 reads SEHNR; CDR2 reads FQNEAQ (reference sequence). J was trimmed by 4 bases and V by 5 bases; bases with no gene match: 9. Based on the CDR3 plus reference TRBV7-9 and TRBJ2-3, the full variable domain is DTGVSQNPRHKITKRGQNVTFRCDPISEHNRLYWYRQTLGQGPEFLTYFQNEAQLEKSRLLSDRFSAERPKGSFSTLEIQRTEQGDSAMYLCASSPFLAGVSDTQYFGPGTRLTVL.

This clonotype was counted only a few times. The gene calls are TRBV20-1 and TRBJ2-1; 9 nucleotides agree with TRBD1. V lost 6 bases to trimming and J lost 8 bases; unmatched junction nucleotides: 14. The V gene's germline CDR1 is DFQATT and CDR2 SNEGSKA (reference sequence). This CDR3 comprises 15 residues. This CDR3 is CSAQPGTGLGDEQFF. In nucleotides, the CDR3 is TGCAGTGCCCAACCAGGGACAGGGCTTGGTGATGAGCAGTTCTTC.

J is TRBJ1-6 and V is TRBV4-3, with D perhaps TRBD1 (6 bases). Germline CDR1 reads LGHNA; CDR2 reads YSLEER. Deletions cut 5 bases from V and 5 bases from J, with 10 bases between. This CDR3 is built from 14 residues. CDR3: CASSGTRDNSPLHF. CDR3 DNA sequence: TGCGCCAGCAGCGGGACAAGAGATAATTCACCCCTCCACTTT.

The chain combines TRBV28 with TRBJ2-1; 8 nucleotides align to TRBD1. This CDR3 comprises 15 residues. The V segment lost 7 bases and the J segment 4 bases; nucleotides outside the gene matches: 9. CDR1 MDHEN and CDR2 SYDVKM come from the germline V gene. In nucleotides, the CDR3 is TGTGCCAGCATCCCCGGGACAGGACTTTACAATGAGCAGTTCTTC. Translation gives CASIPGTGLYNEQFF.

As concerns this clonotype: At one end the junction does not follow the germline gene, possibly because of a read error. The rearrangement joins TRBV5-1 to TRBJ2-3; 7 bases are a match to TRBD1. The germline gives CDR1 SGHRS, CDR2 YFSETQ. This CDR3 has 16 amino acids. CDR3 in amino acids: CANSPTPGQSTDTQYF. DNA of the CDR3: TGCGCCAACAGCCCAACTCCGGGACAGAGCACAGATACGCAGTATTTT. Based on the CDR3 plus reference TRBV5-1 and TRBJ2-3, the full variable domain is KAGVTQTPRYLIKTRGQQVTLSCSPISGHRSVSWYQQTPGQGLQFLFEYFSETQRNKGNFPGRFSGRQFSNSRSEMNVSTLELGDSALYLCANSPTPGQSTDTQYFGPGTRLTVL.

This clonotype was observed a few times. This chain connects TRBV12-3 or TRBV12-4 to TRBJ2-7, with D hard to call. The CDR3 is 16 residues long. V was clipped by 3 bases and J by 0 bases, with 15 bases between them. CDR3 loop: CASSFWTAMSSYEQYF. DNA of the CDR3: TGTGCCAGCAGTTTCTGGACCGCTATGAGCTCCTACGAGCAGTACTTC.

This clonotype was picked up a small number of times. The V and J genes are TRBV3-1 and TRBJ2-5; possibly TRBD2 for D (5 bases). V lost 0 bases and J 3 bases, leaving 8 bases between the germline ends. This CDR3 spans 14 amino acids. Germline-derived CDR1 and CDR2 are LGHDT and YNNKEL (reference sequence). The CDR3 region is CASSQDFGEETQYF. CDR3 DNA: TGTGCCAGCAGCCAAGATTTCGGGGAAGAGACCCAGTACTTC.

This clonotype turned up a few times. V is TRBV14 and J is TRBJ2-1; tentative D call: TRBD2 (6 bases). The germline V gene has CDR1 SGHDN and CDR2 FVKESK. V lost 0 bases and J lost 9, with 18 bases in between. The CDR3 sequence is 16 residues long. This chain's CDR3 is CASSQDSFAGRGEQFF. Here the CDR3 DNA reads TGTGCCAGCAGCCAAGATAGCTTCGCAGGGCGGGGTGAGCAGTTCTTC.

This clonotype has just a few counts. The DNA of the CDR3 is TGTGCCAGCGGGTCGCGCTCTTACGAGCAGTACTTC. Encoded protein: CASGSRSYEQYF. The chain combines TRBV6-2 or TRBV6-3 with TRBJ2-7; D remains ambiguous. Trimming pared 8 bases from V and 4 bases from J, leaving 12 bases between. The CDR3 consists of 12 residues. Germline CDR1 reads MNHEY; CDR2 reads SVGEGT.

The chain has TRBV4-3 and TRBJ2-1; 12 bases map to TRBD2. J gave up 7 bases and V 4 bases, and 8 bases lay outside the gene matches. The CDR3 covers 16 residues. The V gene's germline CDR1 is LGHNA and CDR2 YSLEER. CDR3 protein: CASSLELAGGFNEQFF. The DNA of the CDR3 is TGCGCCAGCAGCCTCGAACTAGCGGGAGGATTTAATGAGCAGTTCTTC.

CDR3 protein: CATSPRSGNTIYF. CDR3 in DNA: TGTGCCACCAGCCCACGCTCTGGAAACACCATATATTTT. The chain carries TRBV15 and TRBJ1-3; D call uncertain. The CDR3 consists of 13 residues. Trimming took off 5 bases at V and 0 bases at J, with 5 bases between the two ends. Germline assignment: CDR1 LNHNV and CDR2 YYDKDF (reference sequence).

In this sample, this clonotype turned up a few times. The chain couples TRBV5-1 to TRBJ1-5, with D possibly matching TRBD1 (5 bases). CDR3 length: 14 amino acids. The germline V and J ends were trimmed by 4 bases and 6 bases, with 14 bases remaining between them. Looked up from germline, CDR1 is SGHRS and CDR2 is YFSETQ. In DNA, the CDR3 is TGCGCCAGCAGCCAGGGCTCCGATGGTCAGCCCCAGCATTTT. This translates into CASSQGSDGQPQHF.

The V call is TRBV4-3, the J call TRBJ2-5, with D unresolved. Deletions cut 1 base from V and 1 base from J, with 13 bases between. The CDR3 is made up of 16 amino acids. Germline V gene data show CDR1 as LGHNA and CDR2 as YSLEER. Here the CDR3 DNA reads TGCGCCAGCAGCCAAGTCCGAGGAACGTTCCAAGAGACCCAGTACTTC. Protein: CASSQVRGTFQETQYF.

This clonotype was observed a handful of times. The CDR3 coding sequence is TGTGCCAGCAACCCTAGCGGTGGGGGTTACGAGCAGTACTTC. Its translation: CASNPSGGGYEQYF. This chain connects TRBV6-5 to TRBJ2-7; 7 nucleotides agree with TRBD2. CDR1 and CDR2 from the germline V gene are MNHEY and SVGAGI. The V and J ends lost 7 bases and 4 bases, in that order; junction bases with no gene match: 10. The CDR3 has 14 amino acids.